Below, 10 T cell receptor beta chains from the same sample are listed, as sequenced in a study of tumor-infiltrating lymphocytes in primary liver carcinoma. Extraction also yielded germline DNA, while blood RNA was obtained from unsorted whole blood. With a constant-region primer, TCR beta cDNA was made from approximately 500 ng of total RNA. Three-round nested multiplex PCR performed with slightly modified ARM-PCR produced the TCR beta libraries. Amplification in the first two PCR rounds was performed using TRBV1-TRBV30 forward primers and a C-beta reverse primer for around 10 cycles each. A single record per CDR3 protein comes from TCRdb applying MiXCR to the multiplex PCR reads. Among some 200,000 distinct CDR3 sequences listed, about two thirds were seen once. The sequencing sample was made of peripheral blood. The receptor source for this set is an older woman with primary liver carcinoma and hepatitis B virus infection.

J is TRBJ2-7 and V is TRBV6-6; 11 nucleotides match TRBD2. After removal of 7 bases from V and 3 bases from J, the junction contained 8 bases not matched to a gene. Germline CDR1 MNHNY, CDR2 SVGAGI (reference sequence). The CDR3 spans 15 residues. CDR3 DNA sequence: TGTGCCAGCAAGGGGGTACTAGCGGGGGACTACGAGCAGTACTTC. This gives the protein CASKGVLAGDYEQYF.

Of note for this clonotype: A much bigger clone sits one base away, suggesting this may be a read error. V and J are TRBV4-1 and TRBJ1-1, with a possible D match to TRBD1 (5 bases). Germline V gene sequence: CDR1 MGHRA, CDR2 YSYEKL. This CDR3 is built from 16 residues. CDR3 protein: CTSSQDKYRMNTEAFF. CDR3 nucleotide sequence: TGCACCAGCAGCCAAGATAAGTACAGGATGAACACTGAAGCTTTCTTT.

Remarks on this clonotype: This may be a read error: a much more frequent sequence differs by one nucleotide. This CDR3 is CASSSRGTYNYGYTF. CDR3 nucleotides: TGTGCCAGCAGCTCCCGAGGGACATATAACTATGGCTACACCTTC. V is TRBV7-9 and J is TRBJ1-2; tentatively, D is TRBD1 (6 bases). Trimming cost V 4 bases and J 1 base, with 13 bases left between them. The CDR3 spans 15 residues. Germline V gene lookup returns CDR1 SEHNR and CDR2 FQNEAQ (reference sequence).

This clonotype was seen at least ten times. This rearrangement joins TRBV6-6 to TRBJ2-1, with TRBD2 identical over 11 bases. Per the germline V gene, CDR1 is MNHNY and CDR2 is SVGAGI (reference sequence). The V segment lost 2 bases and the J segment 4 bases; nucleotides outside the gene matches: 4. The CDR3 has 16 amino acids. The DNA of the CDR3 is TGTGCCAGCAGTTACGGTCTAGCGGGAGGATACAATGAGCAGTTCTTC. It codes for CASSYGLAGGYNEQFF.

The DNA for the CDR3 is TGTGCCAGCAGCCAACTCGGGAAGGACTACTACAATGAGCAGTTCTTC. Translation gives CASSQLGKDYYNEQFF. This chain joins TRBV14 and TRBJ2-1, with TRBD2 as a possible D gene (6 bases). The CDR3 is 16 residues long. The germline V and J ends were trimmed by 2 bases and 3 bases, with 14 bases remaining between them. The V gene's germline CDR1 is SGHDN and CDR2 FVKESK.

Concerning this clonotype: The junction shows a germline mismatch at one end, possibly a read error. The J gene is TRBJ2-2, the V gene TRBV11-2; D call uncertain. CDR1 and CDR2 from the germline V gene are SGHAT and FQNNGV. CDR3 length equals 17 residues. The CDR3 coding sequence is TGTGCCAGCTGCTTTAATAGGGCTAACGTGAACACCGGGGAGCTGTTTTTT. It yields the protein CASCFNRANVNTGELFF.

On this clonotype: A much larger clone differs from this one at a single base, so this may be a read error. This chain uses TRBV4-2 with TRBJ2-1; 8 nucleotides align to TRBD2. CDR3 length equals 15 residues. Germline loops: CDR1 LGHNA, CDR2 YNFKEQ. The chain's CDR3 is CASSQEPSGLNEQFF. Written as DNA, the CDR3 is TGCGCCAGCAGCCAAGAGCCTAGCGGGTTGAATGAGCAGTTCTTC.

Note on this clonotype: This could be a read error, since a much larger clone is one nucleotide away. This sequence joins TRBV12-3 or TRBV12-4 and TRBJ1-2; no definite D call. There are 14 residues in the CDR3. Trimming removed 6 bases from V and 7 bases from J, with 18 bases in between. CDR3 region: CASSPPDKGSGYTF. Written as DNA, the CDR3 is TGTGCCAGCAGCCCCCCCGACAAGGGTAGTGGCTACACCTTC.

A remark on this clonotype: A much larger clone differs from this one at a single base, so this may be a read error. The rearrangement joins TRBV6-1 to TRBJ2-1; 14 bases are shared with TRBD2. CDR1 and CDR2 (germline): MNHNS, SASEGT. The CDR3 loop spans 15 amino acids. The CDR3: CATSGLAGGTGEQFF. DNA for the CDR3: TGTGCCACCAGTGGACTAGCGGGAGGTACTGGTGAGCAGTTCTTC.

A remark on this clonotype: A much larger clonotype is one base distant, so this may be a read error. The rearrangement joins TRBV4-1 to TRBJ2-3, with D tentatively TRBD1 (6 bases). The germline V and J ends were trimmed by 4 bases and 0 bases, with 11 bases remaining between them. CDR3 length equals 15 residues. Germline V gives CDR1 MGHRA, CDR2 YSYEKL. In DNA form, the CDR3 reads TGCGCCAGCAGCCGACAGGTCCCTAGCACAGATACGCAGTATTTT. This encodes CASSRQVPSTDTQYF.